This TCR beta chain came from a study of T cells after yellow fever vaccination. Conversion of TCR transcripts into cDNA relied on 5'RACE template switching, which added a universal primer site and UMIs. Each CDR3 protein gets one entry after TCRdb re-called the 5' RACE reads with MiXCR. The table includes around 310,000 distinct CDR3 sequences, roughly 4% detected once. Study-wide results and limits: Among all clonotypes, a small share was observed in both CD4 and CD8 compartments. The secondary T-cell response peaked on day 5, not day 15, but was weaker. Reappearance after the booster was observed for most primary-vaccination clones (more than 95% CD4, about 85% CD8).

Trimming removed 5 bases at V and 0 bases at J, with 14 bases between. CDR3 length equals 15 residues. Germline loops: CDR1 SGHNT, CDR2 YYREEE (reference sequence). This clonotype was seen more than once but under ten times. The antigen is not known. The V call is TRBV5-4, the J call TRBJ1-2, with D possibly being TRBD1 (6 bases). Specimen: PBMCs, collected on the day of the yellow fever booster vaccination. The source is a man aged 18 to 35 who received the YFV17D yellow fever vaccine. The CDR3: CASRPWGRSNYGYTF. The CDR3 DNA sequence: TGTGCCAGCAGGCCCTGGGGGCGCTCTAACTATGGCTACACCTTC.